This T cell receptor (beta chain) originates from a study of blood T cell repertoires in COVID-19. Study-wide context: Acute-phase and convalescent COVID-19 samples originated in the United States, Italy and Spain.

The CDR3 has 14 amino acids. Germline CDR1 and CDR2: SGHAT and FQNNGV. Trimming left V 1 base short and J 7 bases short, with 13 bases between. Membership in each cohort depended on participant-reported clinical history. Here immunoSEQ multiplex PCR was the method, and the copy in TCRdb shows in-frame clones only, minus some. The sample contains about 260,000 clones, 88% of which appear only once. The sequence derives from a woman aged 45-60 years who had recovered from COVID-19. The sequencing sample was made of PBMCs or T cells enriched from blood (not recorded which). The chain uses TRBV11-2 and TRBJ1-2; weak D call: TRBD1 (5 bases). CDR3 DNA: TGTGCCAGCAGCTTAGGGCCAGGGTACCGTGGCTACACCTTC. Protein: CASSLGPGYRGYTF.